The source of this T cell receptor (beta chain) is a study of T-cell memory formation after mild COVID-19. This clonotype occurred a few times. TCRdb re-called the 5' RACE reads with MiXCR, one entry per CDR3 protein. The table shows around 310,000 distinct CDR3 sequences, with around a fifth occurring only once. The CDR3 is 18 residues long. CDR1 is SGHRS, CDR2 YFSETQ, per germline. Trimming pared 1 base from V and 0 bases from J, leaving 17 bases between. Sequenced input: PBMCs or a T cell subset sorted from them (not recorded which). This chain uses TRBV5-1 with TRBJ1-5; D unresolved. This clonotype was sampled from a man younger than 35 who had mild COVID-19 (a few samples of this study predate the infection). Cell type and time point are not known. Written as DNA, the CDR3 is TGCGCCAGCAGCTTGTCGAGAGAACGACACCATAGCAATCAGCCCCAGCATTTT. Its protein product is CASSLSRERHHSNQPQHF. Drawing the rest from reference TRBV5-1 and TRBJ1-5, the complete variable domain is KAGVTQTPRYLIKTRGQQVTLSCSPISGHRSVSWYQQTPGQGLQFLFEYFSETQRNKGNFPGRFSGRQFSNSRSEMNVSTLELGDSALYLCASSLSRERHHSNQPQHFGDGTRLSIL.